This T cell receptor (beta chain) was recovered during a study of shared clonotypes between healthy human individuals. As for the study in general: Donors had three CD4 naive, three CD4 memory, two CD8 naive and one CD8 memory plate apiece.

Evenly divided among several immunoSEQ plates was the genomic DNA of each subset. Only in-frame clones appear in the TCRdb table, and some are missing; sequencing was by immunoSEQ multiplex PCR. The repertoire has some 2.1 million clones, roughly 95% of them found once; the top ten carry approximately 1.7%. The CDR3 loop spans 16 amino acids. Germline V lookup: CDR1 MNHEY, CDR2 SMNVEV (reference sequence). Trimming took off 6 bases at V and 0 bases at J, with 15 bases between the two ends. Study-wide findings and caveats: Sampling included only blood; tissue repertoires likely differ.

It was CD45RO-negative cells, positively selected for CCR7, that made up naive CD8 cells, with terminally differentiated effector memory CD45RA+ cells excluded. Regarding this clone: Its antigen is currently unknown.

The sequence came from a man aged 18 to 30 in good health. Some clones in this sample may be carry-over from other donors' samples. Sequencing input: naive CD8+ T cells from PBMCs. The chain combines TRBV27 with TRBJ1-3; D might be TRBD1 (5 bases). This CDR3 is CASRRSLGVSGNTIYF. The CDR3 DNA follows: TGTGCCAGCAGACGGAGTTTAGGGGTCTCTGGAAACACCATATATTTT.